This TCR beta chain came from a study of glioma-infiltrating T cells. Overall study results and limits: Tissue-blood divergence was below expectation in non-neoplastic patients, above in gliomas. Very few CDR3 sequences were shared between tissue and blood.

As for this clonotype: What it binds is unknown.

The CDR3 is made up of 17 amino acids. V shed 3 bases and J 7 bases; nucleotides not matched to a gene: 12. The V gene's germline CDR1 is MNHEY and CDR2 SVGAGI. TCR alpha and beta CDR3 regions were amplified from RNA using iRepertoire nested multiplex PCR. One-step reverse transcription and amplification started from approximately 100-400 ng of tissue mRNA or PBMC total RNA. TCRdb reprocessed the multiplex PCR reads with MiXCR, giving one entry per CDR3 protein. The sample shows 150,000 or so distinct CDR3 sequences, 30% to 40% of them seen only once. V is TRBV6-5 and J is TRBJ1-6; 7 bases align to TRBD1. The TCR originated in a human donor with low-grade glioma or glioblastoma, undergoing nonglioma brain surgery, or in good health (not recorded which). The sequenced sample was glioma tissue, nonneoplastic brain tissue, or PBMCs (not recorded which). The CDR3 bases are TGTGCCAGCAGTTATCTTGTTGATGGACAGGCCAATTCACCCCTCCACTTT. Encoded protein: CASSYLVDGQANSPLHF.